These 20 T cell receptor beta chains were sequenced from one sample in a study of tumor and adjacent non-tumor tissue in lung cancer. No cell sorting was done before RNA was extracted from the tissue. More than 3 cm separated this lung sample from the edge of the tumor. TCRbeta libraries were built with three rounds of nested PCR, modified from ARM-PCR. TCRdb reanalysed the multiplex PCR reads using MiXCR and keeps one entry per CDR3 protein. The repertoire holds 75,000 to 80,000 distinct CDR3 sequences, with about 80% as singletons. Material: distant non-tumor lung tissue. The receptors shown here come from a man in his 70s with non-small cell lung cancer.

This clonotype showed up just a few times. A read error may produce the germline difference seen at one junction end. The chain joins TRBV12-3 or TRBV12-4 to TRBJ2-1, with a tentative D call TRBD2 (5 bases). This CDR3 spans 14 amino acids. In DNA form, the CDR3 reads TGTGCCAGCAGTTTATCGCGTGAGGGCAATGAACAGTTGTTC. This gives the protein CASSLSREGNEQLF.

A word on this clonotype: Compared with germline, one end of the junction differs, possibly owing to a read error. The chain combines TRBV20-1 with TRBJ2-1; D is unresolved. Germline CDR1 DFQATT, CDR2 SNEGSKA (reference sequence). The CDR3 totals 15 residues. Written as DNA, the CDR3 is TGCAGTGCTAGGAGCGAGGTGAGCTCCTACAATGATCAGTTCTTC. It codes for CSARSEVSSYNDQFF.

To note about this clonotype: A read error may account for a junction end that differs from germline. The CDR3 loop is CASNLRSGTNEKLFF. CDR3 bases: TGTGCCAGCAATTTACGGTCAGGTACTAATGAAAAACTGTTTTTT. This sequence joins TRBV28 and TRBJ1-4; D call uncertain. The CDR3 sequence is 15 residues long. Germline V gene data show CDR1 as MDHEN and CDR2 as SYDVKM.

On this clonotype itself: The junction and the germline gene differ at one end; a read error may be behind it. The chain employs TRBV6-1 and TRBJ2-3; 7 positions agree with TRBD2. Per germline, CDR1 MNHNS and CDR2 SASEGT. The CDR3 spans 13 residues. Written as DNA, the CDR3 is TGTGCCAGCTGGTGCGGGAGCACAGATACGCACTATTTT. This translates into CASWCGSTDTHYF.

With regard to this clonotype: Germline is not matched at one junction end, which may reflect a read error. The chain carries TRBV29-1 and TRBJ2-1; weak D call: TRBD2 (6 bases). In germline, CDR1 is SQVTM, CDR2 ANQGSEA. The CDR3 is 15 amino acids. The CDR3 nucleotides read TGCAGCGTTGAAGTGTGGGACTCCACATACAATGTGCAGTTCTTC. It is translated as CSVEVWDSTYNVQFF.

This clonotype has just a few counts. The conserved phenylalanine or tryptophan normally closing the CDR3 is absent here, so this likely arose from a read error. The chain links TRBV12-5 to TRBJ1-5; the D is unclear. V was cut by 7 bases and J by 4 bases, with 11 bases left in between. CDR3 size: 13 residues. CDR1 is LGHNT, CDR2 FRNRAP, per germline. The CDR3 DNA reads as TGTGCTAGTGCCACGGGCAGGAATCAGCCCCAGCATTTA. This encodes CASATGRNQPQHL.

This clonotype appeared a few times. A much larger clone is a single base away; this may be a read error. This chain joins TRBV10-1 and TRBJ2-7, with 7 bases fitting TRBD1. The V gene's germline CDR1 is WNHNN and CDR2 SYGVQD (reference sequence). This CDR3 contains 13 residues. CDR3 nucleotide sequence: TGCGCCAGCAGTGAGTCAGGGGGCTACGATCAGTACTTC. Protein: CASSESGGYDQYF.

The sample holds a few counts of this clonotype. Without the conserved terminal phenylalanine or tryptophan, this CDR3 likely stems from a read error. The chain combines TRBV29-1 with TRBJ2-2, with D maybe TRBD2 (6 bases). Germline CDR1 is SQVTM and CDR2 is ANQGSEA. Trimming cost V 7 bases and J 4 bases, with 16 bases left between them. The CDR3 sequence is 14 residues long. Here the CDR3 DNA reads TGCAGCGCTGACGTAGTGGGGGGCACCGGGGAGCTGTTTTAT. As protein: CSADVVGGTGELFY.

A note on this clonotype: As the CDR3 is not closed by the conserved phenylalanine or tryptophan, this likely results from a read error. This chain links TRBV12-3 or TRBV12-4 with TRBJ1-1; D remains unclear. V was cut by 1 base and J by 7 bases, with 10 bases left in between. This CDR3 has 13 amino acids. The CDR3 bases are TGTGCCAGCAGTTTAGAACAGTACATTGAAGCTTTCTCT. Encoded protein: CASSLEQYIEAFS.

Points on this clonotype: An end of the junction does not agree with germline; a read error may underlie this. The rearrangement joins TRBV4-1 to TRBJ2-4; 10 nucleotides line up with TRBD2. This CDR3 is built from 20 residues. From germline, CDR1 is MGHRA and CDR2 YSYEKL. This CDR3 reads CASSPLRLAGAAPAKNVQYF. The CDR3 DNA sequence: TGCGCCAGCAGCCCACTACGTCTAGCGGGGGCCGCTCCAGCCAAAAACGTTCAGTACTTC.

Points on this clonotype: The junction and the germline gene differ at one end; a read error may be behind it. The chain joins TRBV6-6 to TRBJ2-2; 7 bases are a match to TRBD1. CDR1 and CDR2 (germline): MNHNY, SVGAGI (reference sequence). The CDR3 covers 15 residues. CDR3 DNA sequence: TGTGTCAGCAGACAGGGTATTGGAAACACCGGGGAGCTGTTTTTT. Translated, it gives CVSRQGIGNTGELFF.

The V call is TRBV29-1, the J call TRBJ2-5; the match to TRBD2 covers 14 bases. Germline V gene sequence: CDR1 SQVTM, CDR2 ANQGSEA. This CDR3 has 18 amino acids. The CDR3, as DNA: TGCAGTGTTCAATTCTATTGGACTAGCGGGGGGAAACAAGAGATCCTGTACTTC. Its protein product is CSVQFYWTSGGKQEILYF.

A remark on this clonotype: It is likely a read error, because the conserved phenylalanine at the end of the CDR3 is missing. V gene TRBV11-3 combines with J gene TRBJ2-1, with unresolved D. Per germline, CDR1 SGHNT and CDR2 YENEEA. The CDR3 spans 14 residues. V dropped 1 base and J dropped 13 bases, with 17 bases sitting between them. The CDR3 DNA reads TGTGCCAGCAGCTTAGGGGTCAGTTCCATCGGACAGTTCCTC. Protein sequence: CASSLGVSSIGQFL.

About this clonotype itself: One end of the junction does not line up with germline, which may come from a read error. The rearrangement links TRBV6-1 to TRBJ2-2; 12 positions agree with TRBD2. The CDR3 totals 15 residues. From germline, CDR1 is MNHNS and CDR2 SASEGT. The CDR3 protein is CARSRLAGATGELSF. The CDR3 bases are TGTGCCAGAAGTCGACTAGCGGGAGCCACCGGGGAGCTGTCTTTT.

The rearrangement links TRBV29-1 to TRBJ2-7; TRBD2 is a possible D gene (6 bases). The length of the CDR3 is 14 residues. The V gene's germline CDR1 is SQVTM and CDR2 ANQGSEA. V was clipped by 4 bases and J by 2 bases, with 15 bases between them. In DNA, the CDR3 is TGCAGCGTTGCGGAGGGCGGCGGTACCTACGAGCAGTACTTC. This sequence encodes CSVAEGGGTYEQYF.

The chain has TRBV6-2 or TRBV6-3 and TRBJ2-3; D is ambiguous. Germline V gene lookup returns CDR1 MNHEY and CDR2 SVGEGT. V was cut by 0 bases and J by 8 bases, with 15 bases left in between. CDR3 length: 15 amino acids. The CDR3 sequence: CASSYSPSRGITQYF. The CDR3 DNA follows: TGTGCCAGCAGTTACTCGCCCAGCCGTGGGATTACGCAGTATTTT.

The chain employs TRBV5-4 and TRBJ2-5; the D is unclear. Trimming left V 2 bases short and J 5 bases short, with 19 bases between. The CDR3 loop spans 16 amino acids. Germline CDR1 and CDR2: SGHNT and YYREEE (reference sequence). The CDR3 sequence is CASSLARTRELETQYF. In DNA, the CDR3 is TGTGCCAGCAGCTTAGCCAGGACGCGCGAATTGGAGACCCAGTACTTC.

In regard to this clonotype: The junction differs from germline at one of its ends, possibly a read error. The gene calls are TRBV12-5 and TRBJ1-5, with D hard to call. CDR3 length: 14 residues. The germline V gene has CDR1 LGHNT and CDR2 FRNRAP. Here the CDR3 reads CASGLTVGSQPQLF. The DNA for the CDR3 is TGTGCTAGTGGTCTTACCGTTGGCAGTCAGCCCCAGCTTTTT.

About this clonotype itself: The junction differs from germline at one of its ends, possibly a read error. The rearrangement uses TRBV5-4 and TRBJ2-2, with 9 positions matching TRBD1. CDR1 is SGHNT, CDR2 YYREEE, per germline (reference sequence). This CDR3 has 18 residues. In DNA, the CDR3 is TGTGCCAGCAGTCCGTCGGGACAGGGTTTGATGAACACCGGGGAGCCGTTTTTT. It codes for CASSPSGQGLMNTGEPFF.

Notes on this clonotype: One end of the junction fails to match germline, which may point to a read error. V usage is TRBV12-3 or TRBV12-4 and J usage is TRBJ1-5, with TRBD1 matching over 12 bases. The CDR3 has 15 residues. CDR3 protein: CAISFGTGGNQPQQF. The CDR3 DNA follows: TGTGCCATCAGTTTTGGGACAGGGGGCAATCAGCCCCAGCAATTT.